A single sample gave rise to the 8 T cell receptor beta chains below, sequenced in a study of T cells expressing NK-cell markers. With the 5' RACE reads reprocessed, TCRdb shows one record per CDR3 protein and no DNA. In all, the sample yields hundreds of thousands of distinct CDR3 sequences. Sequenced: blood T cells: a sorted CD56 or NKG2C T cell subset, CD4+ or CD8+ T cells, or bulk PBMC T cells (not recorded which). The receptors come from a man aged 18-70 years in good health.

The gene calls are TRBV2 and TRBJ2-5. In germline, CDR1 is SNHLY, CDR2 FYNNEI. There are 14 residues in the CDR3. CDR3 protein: CASRPDESQETQYF.

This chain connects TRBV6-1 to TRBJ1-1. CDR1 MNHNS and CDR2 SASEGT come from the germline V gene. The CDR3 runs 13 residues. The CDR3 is CASRTEMNTEAFF.

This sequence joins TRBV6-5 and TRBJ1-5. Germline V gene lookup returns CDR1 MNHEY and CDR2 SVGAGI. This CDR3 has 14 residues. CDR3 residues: CASSYRASFLPQHF.

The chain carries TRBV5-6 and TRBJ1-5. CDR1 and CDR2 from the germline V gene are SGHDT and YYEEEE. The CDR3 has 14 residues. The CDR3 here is CASSLGVFNQPQHF.

The CDR3 spells CASSQTRTTDTQYF. This chain joins TRBV3-1 and TRBJ2-3; there is no DNA to check the TCRdb D call of TRBD2. The germline V gene has CDR1 LGHDT and CDR2 YNNKEL (reference sequence). The CDR3 runs 14 residues.

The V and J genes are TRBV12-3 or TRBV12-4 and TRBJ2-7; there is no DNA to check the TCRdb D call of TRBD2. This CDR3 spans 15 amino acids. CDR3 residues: CASSLPAGGRDEQYF.

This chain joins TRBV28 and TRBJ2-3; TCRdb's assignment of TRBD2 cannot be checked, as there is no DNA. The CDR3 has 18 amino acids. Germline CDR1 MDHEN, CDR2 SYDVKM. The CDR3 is CASSFYALGLADTDTQYF.

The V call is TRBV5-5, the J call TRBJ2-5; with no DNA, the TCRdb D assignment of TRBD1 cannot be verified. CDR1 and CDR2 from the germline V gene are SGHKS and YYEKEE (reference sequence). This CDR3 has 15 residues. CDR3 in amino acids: CASVPGTNNQETQYF.